Listed here are 25 T cell receptor beta chains from one sample, sequenced in a study of monozygotic twins with inflammatory bowel disease. TCRdb reprocessed the 5' RACE reads and stores each CDR3 protein as one record, lacking DNA. The sample's table shows 200,000 to 250,000 distinct CDR3 sequences. Sequencing was performed on blood. These receptor sequences come from a human donor with ulcerative colitis or Crohn's disease, or a healthy co-twin of an affected twin (not recorded which).

This rearrangement joins TRBV11-2 to TRBJ1-1. This CDR3 has 14 amino acids. Germline V lookup: CDR1 SGHAT, CDR2 FQNNGV. The chain's CDR3 is CASSWTSSYTEAFF.

The chain uses TRBV6-5 and TRBJ1-2. Germline lookup yields CDR1 MNHEY and CDR2 SVGAGI. This CDR3 spans 12 amino acids. The CDR3 sequence is CASRPANYGYTF.

The CDR3 spells CASSQDRAGELFF. The chain is built from TRBV4-2 and TRBJ2-2. CDR1 and CDR2 from the germline V gene are LGHNA and YNFKEQ. The CDR3 spans 13 residues.

This sequence joins TRBV5-1 and TRBJ1-1; TCRdb picks TRBD1, but there is no DNA to check that call. CDR1 is SGHRS, CDR2 YFSETQ, per germline. The CDR3 totals 15 residues. The CDR3 here is CASSLEGGRQTEAFF. Filled out from reference TRBV5-1 and TRBJ1-1, the complete variable domain reads KAGVTQTPRYLIKTRGQQVTLSCSPISGHRSVSWYQQTPGQGLQFLFEYFSETQRNKGNFPGRFSGRQFSNSRSEMNVSTLELGDSALYLCASSLEGGRQTEAFFGQGTRLTVV.

The chain has TRBV6-1 and TRBJ2-7; TCRdb gives TRBD1 as the D gene, but with no DNA this cannot be confirmed. Germline-derived CDR1 and CDR2 are MNHNS and SASEGT. The CDR3 length is 15 residues. The CDR3 reads CASSPLTGGFYEQYF.

This chain connects TRBV18 to TRBJ2-7. The CDR3 has 16 residues. Germline assignment: CDR1 KGHSH and CDR2 LQKENI. CDR3 protein: CASSPRGSGSSYEQYF.

The V and J genes are TRBV11-2 and TRBJ2-3; TCRdb returns TRBD1, unconfirmable since there is no DNA. Looked up from germline, CDR1 is SGHAT and CDR2 is FQNNGV. The CDR3 runs to 19 residues. The CDR3 spells CASSFPTGGTEIDTDTQYF.

The V gene is TRBV12-3 or TRBV12-4, the J gene TRBJ2-1; the D call from TCRdb, TRBD2, cannot be confirmed without DNA. The CDR3 extends over 17 amino acids. The CDR3 sequence is CASSSSGGAGTYNEQFF.

The J gene is TRBJ2-5, the V gene TRBV19; TCRdb reports TRBD2, a call that lacks DNA to check it against. The CDR3 spans 15 residues. Germline CDR1 LNHDA, CDR2 SQIVND (reference sequence). The CDR3 is CASSDLAETQETQYF.

The chain combines TRBV9 with TRBJ1-5. The germline gives CDR1 SGDLS, CDR2 YYNGEE. The CDR3 has 15 residues. The CDR3 sequence: CASSVTSRADEPQHF. Variable domain in full (rest from reference TRBV9 and TRBJ1-5): DSGVTQTPKHLITATGQRVTLRCSPRSGDLSVYWYQQSLDQGLQFLIQYYNGEERAKGNILERFSAQQFPDLHSELNLSSLELGDSALYFCASSVTSRADEPQHFGDGTRLSIL.

CDR3 amino acids: CSVASDYGYTF. The genes are TRBV29-1 and TRBJ1-2. CDR3 length: 11 residues. CDR1 SQVTM and CDR2 ANQGSEA come from the germline V gene. The variable domain in full, completed from reference TRBV29-1 and TRBJ1-2, reads SAVISQKPSRDICQRGTSLTIQCQVDSQVTMMFWYRQQPGQSLTLIATANQGSEATYESGFVIDKFPISRPNLTFSTLTVSNMSPEDSSIYLCSVASDYGYTFGSGTRLTVV.

This chain joins TRBV20-1 and TRBJ2-2; lacking DNA, the TRBD2 call made by TCRdb goes unchecked. Germline CDR1 and CDR2: DFQATT and SNEGSKA (reference sequence). There are 15 residues in the CDR3. The CDR3 protein is CSAGGGTSMTGELFF.

The chain is built from TRBV5-1 and TRBJ2-6. CDR1 SGHRS and CDR2 YFSETQ come from the germline V gene. This CDR3 has 16 amino acids. CDR3 residues: CASSLVGGSGANVLTF.

This chain links TRBV27 with TRBJ2-6; with no DNA, the TCRdb D assignment of TRBD1 cannot be verified. The CDR3 extends over 16 amino acids. Germline V gene sequence: CDR1 MNHEY, CDR2 SMNVEV (reference sequence). Here the CDR3 reads CASALNRGPGANVLTF. The complete variable domain, with remaining parts taken from reference TRBV27 and TRBJ2-6, reads EAQVTQNPRYLITVTGKKLTVTCSQNMNHEYMSWYRQDPGLGLRQIYYSMNVEVTDKGDVPEGYKVSRKEKRNFPLILESPSPNQTSLYFCASALNRGPGANVLTFGAGSRLTVL.

The rearrangement joins TRBV5-1 to TRBJ1-1. CDR3 length: 13 residues. CDR1 and CDR2 (germline): SGHRS, YFSETQ. This CDR3 is CASSLSAYTEAFF. The whole variable domain, filled in from reference TRBV5-1 and TRBJ1-1, reads KAGVTQTPRYLIKTRGQQVTLSCSPISGHRSVSWYQQTPGQGLQFLFEYFSETQRNKGNFPGRFSGRQFSNSRSEMNVSTLELGDSALYLCASSLSAYTEAFFGQGTRLTVV.

The rearrangement uses TRBV6-5 and TRBJ2-1; the TRBD2 assignment by TCRdb is unverifiable without DNA. CDR1 MNHEY and CDR2 SVGAGI come from the germline V gene. The CDR3 contains 15 residues. CDR3 region: CASSFYSGAYNEQFF.

The J gene is TRBJ1-2, the V gene TRBV9. CDR3 length equals 12 residues. Germline loops: CDR1 SGDLS, CDR2 YYNGEE. The CDR3 here is CASSVAEYGYTF.

J is TRBJ2-2 and V is TRBV4-2; TCRdb selects TRBD1, and the lack of DNA leaves this call unchecked. Germline CDR1 is LGHNA and CDR2 is YNFKEQ. CDR3 length equals 17 residues. CDR3 protein: CASSQGEEKGVTGELFF.

The J gene is TRBJ2-3, the V gene TRBV12-3 or TRBV12-4; no DNA is available, so the TRBD2 call from TCRdb remains unchecked. This CDR3 is built from 16 residues. The CDR3 protein is CASSPPSGGPVDTQYF.

The chain has TRBV9 and TRBJ1-4. CDR3 length: 15 amino acids. CDR1 is SGDLS, CDR2 YYNGEE, per germline. This chain's CDR3 is CASSVGKQFNEKLFF.

This chain's CDR3 is CASSVARESTEAFF. V is TRBV9 and J is TRBJ1-1. Germline V gives CDR1 SGDLS, CDR2 YYNGEE. The CDR3 runs 14 residues.

The genes are TRBV11-2 and TRBJ2-2. The CDR3 runs 14 residues. Per germline, CDR1 SGHAT and CDR2 FQNNGV. The CDR3 sequence is CASSLGLNPGELFF. The entire variable domain, with the rest obtained from reference TRBV11-2 and TRBJ2-2, is as follows: EAGVAQSPRYKIIEKRQSVAFWCNPISGHATLYWYQQILGQGPKLLIQFQNNGVVDDSQLPKDRFSAERLKGVDSTLKIQPAKLEDSAVYLCASSLGLNPGELFFGEGSRLTVL.

The genes are TRBV12-3 or TRBV12-4 and TRBJ2-7; as DNA is missing, the TRBD2 call by TCRdb cannot be tested. CDR3 size: 13 residues. CDR3 loop: CASSWEGNYEQYF.

The CDR3 sequence: CASVGQGDYTF. This sequence joins TRBV5-6 and TRBJ1-2; TCRdb names TRBD1, which stays unverified in the absence of DNA. This CDR3 is built from 11 residues. In germline, CDR1 is SGHDT, CDR2 YYEEEE.

The CDR3 protein is CASSSPGATVAFF. This chain uses TRBV6-2 or TRBV6-3 with TRBJ1-1; TCRdb calls TRBD1, which cannot be checked without DNA. CDR1 is MNHEY and CDR2 is SVGEGT in the germline V gene. The CDR3 runs 13 residues.